The entry below gives a single T cell receptor beta chain sequence along with its context. As yet, its antigen is unknown. Before the COVID-19 pandemic, during about 2010-2019, CD4+ T cells were taken from unexposed donors. After about ten days of culture, CD4+ T cells were isolated. As cell numbers allowed, unexposed-donor CD4+ T cells faced SARS-CoV-2 S/N and four cold-coronavirus spikes. Each well had 2 million or so PBMCs in 5% human AB serum with IL-2. The data stem from a study of CD4 T cells in relation to SARS-CoV-2 and coronaviruses. V shed 3 bases, J shed 0 bases, and the junction held 11 bases outside the gene matches. Germline lookup yields CDR1 KGHSH and CDR2 LQKENI. The CDR3 is 20 residues long. TCRdb's copy holds only in-frame clones and misses some; the assay was immunoSEQ multiplex PCR. This repertoire shows some 16,000 clones, 82% found once; its top ten account for about a third. Study-wide points: In roughly 60% of donors, memory CD4+ clonotypes crossrecognized SARS-CoV-2 and at least one common cold coronavirus spike.

This receptor was obtained from a human donor in good health. V is TRBV18 and J is TRBJ2-3; 14 bases are shared with TRBD2. Sequencing was performed on CD4+ T cells from PBMCs, cultured in vitro. DNA of the CDR3: TGTGCCAGCTCACCTCTCCCGGGACTAGCGGGAGACGATAGCACAGATACGCAGTATTTT. Protein: CASSPLPGLAGDDSTDTQYF.